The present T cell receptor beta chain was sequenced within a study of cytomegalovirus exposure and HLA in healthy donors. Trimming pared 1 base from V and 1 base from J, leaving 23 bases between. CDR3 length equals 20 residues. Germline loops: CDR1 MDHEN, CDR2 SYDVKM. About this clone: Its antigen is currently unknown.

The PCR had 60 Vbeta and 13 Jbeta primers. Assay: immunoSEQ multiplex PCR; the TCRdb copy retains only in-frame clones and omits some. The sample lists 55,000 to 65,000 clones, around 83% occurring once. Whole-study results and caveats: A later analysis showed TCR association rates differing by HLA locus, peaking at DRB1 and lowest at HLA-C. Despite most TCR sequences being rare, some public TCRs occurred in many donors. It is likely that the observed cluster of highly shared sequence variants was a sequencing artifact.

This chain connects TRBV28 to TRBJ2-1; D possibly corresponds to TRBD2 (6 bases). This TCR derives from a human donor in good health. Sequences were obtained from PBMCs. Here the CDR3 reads CASSLYPDRMAGSSYNEQFF. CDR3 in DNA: TGTGCCAGCAGTTTATATCCGGATAGGATGGCGGGATCTTCCTACAATGAGCAGTTCTTC.